The entry below gives a single TCR beta chain sequence along with its context. Its cognate antigen is unknown. The data originate from a study of vaccination effects on CD4 cells after COVID-19. Germline CDR1 MNHEY, CDR2 SVGAGI. This CDR3 is built from 15 residues. V lost 6 bases to trimming and J lost 3 bases; unmatched junction nucleotides: 10. Data came from immunoSEQ multiplex PCR; TCRdb stores just in-frame clones and leaves some out. The repertoire holds 40,000 or so clones, with about three quarters as singletons. Following an approximately ten-day culture, CD4+ T cells were purified. Each person got two doses of an mRNA SARS-CoV-2 vaccine, BNT162b2 or mRNA-1273. People in the vaccine group had not been infected with SARS-CoV-2 before, and their nucleocapsid antibodies were negative. On days 3 and 7, fresh IL-2 medium replaced half the medium.

This sequence joins TRBV6-5 and TRBJ1-1; 7 nucleotides line up with TRBD1. Source: CD4+ T cells from PBMCs cultured without peptide, taken after COVID-19 vaccination. This TCR was sampled from a human donor who received a COVID-19 vaccine. The CDR3 DNA reads TGTGCCAGCAGCTTCGAATCAGGGGGAGACACTGAAGCTTTCTTT. Amino acids: CASSFESGGDTEAFF.